These 11 T cell receptor beta chains originate from one sample sequenced in a study of blood T cell repertoires in COVID-19. Clones were read by immunoSEQ multiplex PCR, and TCRdb kept only the in-frame ones, dropping some. This table has about 240,000 clones, 85% appearing once. Material for sequencing was peripheral blood. The receptor set was obtained from a middle-aged man with COVID-19, enrolled during active disease.

The chain has TRBV18 and TRBJ1-3, with TRBD1 matching over 7 bases. Unmatched junction bases numbered 8, after V lost 2 bases and J lost 1 base. The CDR3 covers 17 residues. Germline V gene data show CDR1 as KGHSH and CDR2 as LQKENI. The CDR3 loop is CASSPKTTGPSGNTIYF. CDR3 DNA sequence: TGTGCCAGCTCACCAAAAACGACAGGGCCTTCTGGAAACACCATATATTTT.

The V and J genes are TRBV19 and TRBJ1-5; TRBD1 agrees at 8 bases. The CDR3 has 14 residues. Germline V gives CDR1 LNHDA, CDR2 SQIVND (reference sequence). After removal of 8 bases from V and 1 base from J, the junction contained 4 bases not matched to a gene. In DNA, the CDR3 is TGTGCCAGTCGATGGACAGGGAGCAATCAGCCCCAGCATTTT. This sequence encodes CASRWTGSNQPQHF.

The chain recombines TRBV2 with TRBJ2-3; 8 bases line up with TRBD2. This CDR3 is 14 amino acids long. V lost 8 bases to trimming and J lost 0 bases; unmatched junction nucleotides: 4. CDR1 is SNHLY and CDR2 is FYNNEI in the germline V gene. The CDR3 nucleotides are TGTGCCAGCGGATCTAGCGGGAGCACAGATACGCAGTATTTT. It codes for CASGSSGSTDTQYF.

This rearrangement joins TRBV4-1 to TRBJ2-7; D is possibly TRBD1 (7 bases). Germline V lookup: CDR1 MGHRA, CDR2 YSYEKL. CDR3 length: 14 amino acids. Trimming pared 0 bases from V and 3 bases from J, leaving 9 bases between. CDR3 residues: CASSQEQGGYEQYF. As DNA, the CDR3 is TGCGCCAGCAGCCAAGAGCAGGGGGGCTACGAGCAGTACTTC.

CDR3 sequence reads: CASSLTAGGDSPLHF. In DNA form, the CDR3 reads TGCGCCAGCAGCTTAACGGCAGGGGGAGATTCACCCCTCCACTTT. The chain recombines TRBV5-1 with TRBJ1-6; 7 bases fit TRBD1. This CDR3 has 15 residues. Germline assignment: CDR1 SGHRS and CDR2 YFSETQ. Trimming cost V 2 bases and J 8 bases; bases outside gene matches: 7. The full variable domain, in which reference TRBV5-1 and TRBJ1-6 provide the parts outside the CDR3, is KAGVTQTPRYLIKTRGQQVTLSCSPISGHRSVSWYQQTPGQGLQFLFEYFSETQRNKGNFPGRFSGRQFSNSRSEMNVSTLELGDSALYLCASSLTAGGDSPLHFGNGTRLTVT.

In its sample, this clone was seen once. The V gene is TRBV5-6, the J gene TRBJ2-7; D ambiguous. The germline V and J ends were trimmed by 4 bases and 2 bases, with 13 bases remaining between them. This CDR3 spans 14 amino acids. Germline values: CDR1 SGHDT, CDR2 YYEEEE. CDR3 nucleotides: TGTGCCAGCAGCAAATACAGATCCGCCTACGAGCAGTACTTC. Translated, it gives CASSKYRSAYEQYF.

The V and J genes are TRBV30 and TRBJ2-3; 8 bases align to TRBD1. The CDR3 runs to 15 residues. Trimming at V came to 3 bases and at J to 1 base, leaving 6 bases not matched to a gene. Germline V gives CDR1 GTSNPN, CDR2 SVGIG (reference sequence). The DNA for the CDR3 is TGTGCCTGGAGCGTTGGACAGGGCGGCACAGATACGCAGTATTTT. Translated, it gives CAWSVGQGGTDTQYF.

This clone was seen a few times. This chain uses TRBV6-2 or TRBV6-3 with TRBJ1-5, with D perhaps TRBD1 (5 bases). V lost 1 base and J lost 1, with 8 bases in between. CDR3 length: 15 residues. Germline V lookup: CDR1 MNHEY, CDR2 SVGEGT. The CDR3 spells CASSYFGGSNQPQHF. The CDR3 DNA is TGTGCCAGCAGTTACTTTGGGGGGAGCAATCAGCCCCAGCATTTT.

Concerning this clone itself: This sample also contains other DNA sequences that code for the same CDR3. The chain employs TRBV7-3 and TRBJ2-5; 7 nucleotides line up with TRBD1. J was trimmed by 2 bases and V by 2 bases; bases with no gene match: 2. Germline V CDR1 and CDR2: SGHTA, FQGTGA. This CDR3 has 14 amino acids. The CDR3 nucleotides are TGTGCCAGCAGCTTAGGGGGACAGCAAGAGACCCAGTACTTC. This sequence encodes CASSLGGQQETQYF.

This sequence joins TRBV6-5 and TRBJ2-5, with 9 bases fitting TRBD2. In germline, CDR1 is MNHEY, CDR2 SVGAGI. V lost 5 bases to trimming and J lost 5 bases; unmatched junction nucleotides: 9. This CDR3 spans 15 amino acids. The CDR3 region is CASSRGTSYTETQYF. In DNA, the CDR3 is TGTGCCAGCAGTCGCGGGACTAGCTACACGGAGACCCAGTACTTC.

The chain combines TRBV29-1 with TRBJ1-5, with D unresolved. Germline V lookup: CDR1 SQVTM, CDR2 ANQGSEA. V was shortened by 6 bases and J by 0 bases, with 9 bases between the two germline ends. The CDR3 is 13 residues long. The CDR3 nucleotides read TGCAGCGTGAGAATTTCTAGCAATCAGCCCCAGCATTTT. This sequence encodes CSVRISSNQPQHF.